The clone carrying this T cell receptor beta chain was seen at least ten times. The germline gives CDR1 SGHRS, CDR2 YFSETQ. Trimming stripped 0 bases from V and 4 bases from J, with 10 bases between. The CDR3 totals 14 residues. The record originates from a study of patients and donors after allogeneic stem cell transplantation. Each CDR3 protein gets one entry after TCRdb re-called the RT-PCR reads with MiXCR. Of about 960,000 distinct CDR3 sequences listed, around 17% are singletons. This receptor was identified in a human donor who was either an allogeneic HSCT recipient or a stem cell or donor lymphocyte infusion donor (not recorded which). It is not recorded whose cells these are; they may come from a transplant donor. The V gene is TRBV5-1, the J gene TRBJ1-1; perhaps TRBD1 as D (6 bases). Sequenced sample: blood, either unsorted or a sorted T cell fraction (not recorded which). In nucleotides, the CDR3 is TGCGCCAGCAGCTTGGTAGGGGGATCCACTGAAGCTTTCTTT. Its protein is CASSLVGGSTEAFF.